This entry is about one TCR beta chain. From germline, CDR1 is SGHTA and CDR2 FQGNSA. Trimming removed 1 base from V and 1 base from J; junction bases left unmatched: 1. This CDR3 has 16 residues. Authors' data handling: Amplification of reference gene primers was used by the study to estimate nucleated cell counts. Sequencing used immunoSEQ multiplex PCR; TCRdb keeps in-frame clones, though not all of them. V and J calls and clone size come straight from that table; D and trimming were deduced from the DNA. The data hold 200,000 to 250,000 clones, with 80% to 90% observed a single time. This specimen comes from a study of blood T cell repertoires in COVID-19. The overall study: The United States, Italy and Spain were the sources of the acute and convalescent COVID-19 samples. Sources were T cells, B-cell-depleted T cells, or PBMCs; the material itself was cDNA or gDNA.

The TCR sequence derives from a man older than 75 with acute or convalescent COVID-19. The sequenced sample was peripheral blood. The rearrangement links TRBV7-2 to TRBJ2-2, with TRBD2 matching 9 bases. The CDR3 DNA sequence: TGTGCCAGCAGCTTAGGTAGCGGGAGGAACACCGGGGAGCTGTTTTTT. Its protein product is CASSLGSGRNTGELFF. The full variable domain, rest sourced from reference TRBV7-2 and TRBJ2-2, is GAGVSQSPSNKVTEKGKDVELRCDPISGHTALYWYRQSLGQGLEFLIYFQGNSAPDKSGLPSDRFSAERTGGSVSTLTIQRTQQEDSAVYLCASSLGSGRNTGELFFGEGSRLTVL.